This T cell receptor (beta chain) appears in the sequencing data of a study of blood T cell repertoires in COVID-19. This CDR3 has 16 amino acids. The germline V gene encodes CDR1 MNHEY and CDR2 SVGAGI. V was pared by 0 bases and J by 5 bases, with 7 bases of the junction left unmatched. This table comes from immunoSEQ multiplex PCR, and its TCRdb copy is limited to in-frame clones, with some not included. The data contain about 180,000 clones, roughly nine tenths of them singletons. Sample: peripheral blood. The sequence was obtained from a man aged 18 to 35 who had recovered from COVID-19. The chain recombines TRBV6-5 with TRBJ2-7; 10 bases are shared with TRBD2. The CDR3 spells CASSYSLAGVGHEQYF. CDR3 in DNA: TGTGCCAGCAGTTACTCGCTAGCGGGAGTTGGCCACGAGCAGTACTTC.